The 9 T cell receptor beta chains reported below all come from one sample, sequenced in a study of OX40 agonist ivuxolimab in advanced cancers. Receptor libraries were prepared by the immunoSEQ multiplex PCR assay. TCRdb's version of the immuneACCESS table is confined to in-frame rearrangements and falls short of the full clone set. An unresolved V gene accounts for under half of the shortfall where checked; the remainder is of unknown origin. For this sample there are 70,000 or so clones; around 90% appear just once. Together, the top ten hold 0.86% of the sample. The sequences come from CD4+ or CD8+ T cells sorted from blood, collected in a trial of the OX40 agonist ivuxolimab. These receptors were taken from an adult with an advanced solid tumor such as melanoma, head and neck, liver or kidney cancer.

The chain has TRBV6-1 and TRBJ1-5; D ambiguous. V gave up 5 bases and J gave up 4 bases, with 15 bases separating them. The germline gives CDR1 MNHNS, CDR2 SASEGT. This CDR3 has 15 residues. This chain's CDR3 is CASSPGLVGNQPQHF. CDR3 in DNA: TGTGCCAGCAGTCCCGGTTTAGTGGGGAATCAGCCCCAGCATTTT.

This rearrangement joins TRBV6-1 to TRBJ2-1; D not resolved. The germline V gene encodes CDR1 MNHNS and CDR2 SASEGT. V lost 8 bases to trimming and J lost 6 bases, with 14 bases between them. This CDR3 comprises 13 residues. The CDR3 DNA is TGTGCCAGCTCGCGTTTCGGTTTCAATGAGCAGTTCTTC. This gives the protein CASSRFGFNEQFF.

The chain links TRBV6-5 to TRBJ2-7; D is ambiguous. This CDR3 contains 11 residues. The germline V gene encodes CDR1 MNHEY and CDR2 SVGAGI. The V gene lost 5 bases and the J gene lost 2 bases, with 4 bases spanning the gap. CDR3 residues: CASSPAYEQYF. Written as DNA, the CDR3 is TGTGCCAGCAGTCCTGCCTACGAGCAGTACTTC.

The gene calls are TRBV11-2 and TRBJ2-3, with a weak D call TRBD1 (5 bases). Germline V CDR1 and CDR2: SGHAT, FQNNGV. This CDR3 has 14 residues. The V gene lost 5 bases and the J gene lost 0 bases, with 9 bases spanning the gap. In DNA form, the CDR3 reads TGTGCCAGCAGCCGAAGGACAAGCACAGATACGCAGTATTTT. It is translated as CASSRRTSTDTQYF.

The chain carries TRBV7-3 and TRBJ2-1, with D unclear. In germline, CDR1 is SGHTA, CDR2 FQGTGA. The germline V and J ends were trimmed by 2 bases and 3 bases, with 20 bases remaining between them. The CDR3 contains 18 residues. DNA of the CDR3: TGTGCCAGCAGCTTATCCCGGGCTGTTCAAGGGCTCTACAATGAGCAGTTCTTC. Its protein is CASSLSRAVQGLYNEQFF.

The chain joins TRBV7-9 to TRBJ1-5, with 8 bases lining up with TRBD1. Germline assignment: CDR1 SEHNR and CDR2 FQNEAQ (reference sequence). V trimming: 3 bases; J trimming: 0 bases; junction bases outside the gene matches: 13. The CDR3 has 19 amino acids. CDR3 sequence (DNA): TGTGCCAGCAGCTTGGGTGCGGCAGGGGGCTTTTATAGCAATCAGCCCCAGCATTTT. Translation gives CASSLGAAGGFYSNQPQHF.

This clone was seen many times. The chain joins TRBV7-2 to TRBJ1-5, with a possible D match to TRBD1 (6 bases). Trimming left V 5 bases short and J 2 bases short, with 16 bases between. CDR1 and CDR2 from the germline V gene are SGHTA and FQGNSA. This CDR3 comprises 16 residues. CDR3 protein: CASSGDGGLGNQPQHF. CDR3 DNA sequence: TGTGCCAGCAGCGGAGATGGGGGCCTGGGCAATCAGCCCCAGCATTTT.

The V gene is TRBV15, the J gene TRBJ1-4; unclear D gene. CDR3 size: 14 residues. Trimming stripped 9 bases from V and 7 bases from J, with 18 bases between. Germline CDR1 is LNHNV and CDR2 is YYDKDF (reference sequence). CDR3 in DNA: TGTGCCACTGGGCCCCCGAGTTTGCGTGAAAAACTGTTTTTT. Its translation is CATGPPSLREKLFF.

V gene TRBV9 combines with J gene TRBJ2-2, with D tentatively TRBD1 (5 bases). Trimming took off 1 base at V and 2 bases at J, with 6 bases between the two ends. Germline CDR1 and CDR2: SGDLS and YYNGEE. The CDR3 covers 14 residues. CDR3 in amino acids: CASSVRGNTGELFF. The CDR3 nucleotides read TGTGCCAGCAGCGTAAGGGGAAACACCGGGGAGCTGTTTTTT. Based on the CDR3 plus reference TRBV9 and TRBJ2-2, the full variable domain is DSGVTQTPKHLITATGQRVTLRCSPRSGDLSVYWYQQSLDQGLQFLIQYYNGEERAKGNILERFSAQQFPDLHSELNLSSLELGDSALYFCASSVRGNTGELFFGEGSRLTVL.